These 23 T cell receptor beta chains were sequenced from one sample in a study of T cells after yellow fever vaccination. Each CDR3 protein gets one entry after TCRdb re-called the 5' RACE reads with MiXCR. The repertoire includes 200,000 to 250,000 distinct CDR3 sequences, less than 9% of them detected once, and approximately 0.85% sits in the top ten. The source material was CD4+ T cells sorted from PBMCs, sampled 15 days after the yellow fever booster vaccination. The source of these receptors is a man aged 30 to 39 who received the YFV17D yellow fever vaccine.

This clonotype has a count of ten or more. The gene calls are TRBV4-2 and TRBJ2-5; tentatively, D is TRBD1 or TRBD2 (5 bases each). The germline V gene encodes CDR1 LGHNA and CDR2 YNFKEQ. The CDR3 extends over 15 amino acids. V was cut by 4 bases and J by 4 bases, with 16 bases left in between. CDR3 amino acids: CASSRPSAGRETQYF. DNA for the CDR3: TGTGCCAGCAGCCGTCCCAGCGCAGGGAGAGAGACCCAGTACTTC.

J is TRBJ2-1 and V is TRBV4-2; no definite D call. The germline V gene encodes CDR1 LGHNA and CDR2 YNFKEQ. The V end was cut by 0 bases, the J end by 8 bases, with 11 bases between. This CDR3 is 14 amino acids long. Written as DNA, the CDR3 is TGTGCCAGCAGCCAAGAGGAATTGAGGCATGAGCAGTTCTTC. Translated: CASSQEELRHEQFF.

The V call is TRBV18, the J call TRBJ2-7; D is possibly TRBD1 (5 bases). In germline, CDR1 is KGHSH, CDR2 LQKENI. There are 13 residues in the CDR3. V lost 1 base and J 6 bases, leaving 10 bases between the germline ends. CDR3 protein: CASSPLGTGEQYF. CDR3 DNA sequence: TGTGCCAGCTCACCACTCGGTACAGGCGAGCAGTACTTC.

Only a few counts were recorded for this clonotype. The rearrangement links TRBV7-2 to TRBJ1-1; the D is unclear. Germline V CDR1 and CDR2: SGHTA, FQGNSA. Between the trimmed V and J ends, which lost 1 base and 0 bases, there was a span of 6 bases. The CDR3 has 14 amino acids. The CDR3 protein is CASSLGALNTEAFF. In nucleotides, the CDR3 is TGTGCCAGCAGCTTAGGAGCCCTGAACACTGAAGCTTTCTTT. The entire variable domain, with the rest obtained from reference TRBV7-2 and TRBJ1-1, is as follows: GAGVSQSPSNKVTEKGKDVELRCDPISGHTALYWYRQSLGQGLEFLIYFQGNSAPDKSGLPSDRFSAERTGGSVSTLTIQRTQQEDSAVYLCASSLGALNTEAFFGQGTRLTVV.

This clonotype turned up a few times. V and J are TRBV7-2 and TRBJ2-2, with a weak D call TRBD2 (6 bases). Germline V gene sequence: CDR1 SGHTA, CDR2 FQGNSA. There are 16 residues in the CDR3. The germline V and J ends were trimmed by 3 bases and 7 bases, with 18 bases remaining between them. CDR3 amino acids: CASSFGPAGIGGELFF. The CDR3 nucleotides are TGTGCCAGCAGCTTTGGCCCAGCGGGTATCGGCGGGGAGCTGTTTTTT.

The V call is TRBV30, the J call TRBJ1-5; D might be TRBD1 (6 bases). CDR1 and CDR2 (germline): GTSNPN, SVGIG (reference sequence). V was shortened by 2 bases and J by 7 bases, with 18 bases between the two germline ends. CDR3 length: 15 amino acids. The CDR3 protein is CAWSPGGGAEQPQHF. CDR3 coding DNA: TGTGCCTGGAGTCCCGGAGGGGGGGCTGAGCAGCCCCAGCATTTT.

This clonotype was observed a few times. The chain carries TRBV10-3 and TRBJ2-2, with D perhaps matching TRBD1 (6 bases). The CDR3 has 14 amino acids. Germline V gives CDR1 ENHRY, CDR2 SYGVKD. Trimming stripped 9 bases from V and 4 bases from J, with 15 bases between. The CDR3 nucleotides read TGTGCCATACAGGGAACTTCGAGCACCGGGGAGCTGTTTTTT. Translation: CAIQGTSSTGELFF.

The chain uses TRBV6-1 and TRBJ1-2; no definite D call. Between the trimmed V and J ends, which lost 7 bases and 3 bases, there was a span of 6 bases. The CDR3 is 11 residues long. Germline V gives CDR1 MNHNS, CDR2 SASEGT. This CDR3 reads CASTKDYGYTF. The CDR3 DNA sequence: TGTGCCAGCACGAAGGACTATGGCTACACCTTC.

Points on this clonotype: Being one base from a much bigger clone, this may be a read error. The chain uses TRBV20-1 and TRBJ2-3; 10 bases line up with TRBD1. V was pared by 6 bases and J by 4 bases, with 10 bases of the junction left unmatched. The germline V gene has CDR1 DFQATT and CDR2 SNEGSKA (reference sequence). The CDR3 is 15 amino acids. In nucleotides, the CDR3 is TGCAGTGCGAATACCGGGACAGGGGTTTCAGATACGCAGTATTTT. Translation: CSANTGTGVSDTQYF.

This clonotype has ten or more counts. The genes are TRBV6-6 and TRBJ2-3; D unresolved. Trimming removed 6 bases at V and 0 bases at J, with 7 bases between. The V gene's germline CDR1 is MNHNY and CDR2 SVGAGI (reference sequence). The CDR3 is made up of 13 amino acids. The chain's CDR3 is CASSVGSTDTQYF. CDR3 bases: TGTGCCAGCAGCGTAGGGAGCACAGATACGCAGTATTTT.

The gene calls are TRBV20-1 and TRBJ1-5; D is undetermined. CDR3 length: 13 amino acids. Trimming stripped 1 base from V and 7 bases from J, with 11 bases between. The germline gives CDR1 DFQATT, CDR2 SNEGSKA (reference sequence). The CDR3 is CSARVNMGQPQHF. Here the CDR3 DNA reads TGCAGTGCTAGAGTGAACATGGGGCAGCCCCAGCATTTT.

This sequence joins TRBV6-1 and TRBJ2-1; TRBD2 agrees at 7 bases. CDR1 MNHNS and CDR2 SASEGT come from the germline V gene. V shed 8 bases, J shed 4 bases, and the junction held 5 bases outside the gene matches. This CDR3 spans 13 amino acids. The DNA for the CDR3 is TGTGCCAGCCGGGGAGGGAGATACAATGAGCAGTTCTTC. Translating it yields CASRGGRYNEQFF.

The rearrangement joins TRBV24-1 to TRBJ2-3, with D perhaps matching TRBD1 (5 bases). The CDR3 is 12 residues long. Trimming stripped 5 bases from V and 5 bases from J, with 7 bases between. Germline-derived CDR1 and CDR2 are KGHDR and SFDVKD. As DNA, the CDR3 is TGTGCCACCAGTGGGGGCTTAGATACGCAGTATTTT. Translation gives CATSGGLDTQYF.

This chain connects TRBV12-3 or TRBV12-4 to TRBJ2-3, with TRBD2 matching over 9 bases. The CDR3 is made up of 16 amino acids. Losses at the gene ends were 6 bases for V and 2 bases for J; bases not matched to a gene: 9. CDR3 sequence reads: CASRVFGTSPTDTQYF. The CDR3 nucleotides are TGTGCCAGCAGAGTTTTCGGGACTAGCCCCACAGATACGCAGTATTTT.

This clonotype was counted between two and nine times. This chain connects TRBV5-1 to TRBJ1-2; D is possibly TRBD1 (6 bases). Germline loops: CDR1 SGHRS, CDR2 YFSETQ. The ends were cut back, 4 bases at V and 8 bases at J, with 21 bases in the middle. This CDR3 contains 15 residues. CDR3 region: CASSLQQGREKGYTF. The CDR3 DNA follows: TGCGCCAGCAGCCTCCAACAGGGTCGAGAGAAGGGCTACACCTTC. The variable domain in full, completed from reference TRBV5-1 and TRBJ1-2, reads KAGVTQTPRYLIKTRGQQVTLSCSPISGHRSVSWYQQTPGQGLQFLFEYFSETQRNKGNFPGRFSGRQFSNSRSEMNVSTLELGDSALYLCASSLQQGREKGYTFGSGTRLTVV.

This clonotype was counted a few times. This chain joins TRBV7-2 and TRBJ2-3; D is undetermined. The CDR3 consists of 16 residues. V gave up 1 base and J gave up 2 bases, with 13 bases separating them. Germline lookup yields CDR1 SGHTA and CDR2 FQGNSA. The CDR3 sequence is CASSLGAPGFTDTQYF. The CDR3 coding sequence is TGTGCCAGCAGCTTAGGTGCTCCAGGCTTCACAGATACGCAGTATTTT.

This chain joins TRBV20-1 and TRBJ2-7, with D uncertain. In germline, CDR1 is DFQATT, CDR2 SNEGSKA (reference sequence). There are 14 residues in the CDR3. The V gene lost 6 bases and the J gene lost 0 bases, with 15 bases spanning the gap. This chain's CDR3 is CSAATLQGSYEQYF. CDR3 nucleotides: TGCAGTGCCGCCACATTACAAGGCTCCTACGAGCAGTACTTC.

The table lists this clonotype with a few counts. The chain's CDR3 is CAISESSGETQYF. The DNA for the CDR3 is TGTGCCATCAGTGAGTCTAGCGGGGAGACCCAGTACTTC. V usage is TRBV10-3 and J usage is TRBJ2-5, with TRBD2 identical over 7 bases. V lost 0 bases, J lost 5 bases, and 0 bases stayed unmatched. Germline V lookup: CDR1 ENHRY, CDR2 SYGVKD. The CDR3 covers 13 residues.

The CDR3 sequence: CASSQRHISETQYF. In nucleotides, the CDR3 is TGTGCCAGCTCACAGCGCCACATATCAGAGACCCAGTACTTC. The V call is TRBV6-1, the J call TRBJ2-5; D is undetermined. The V gene lost 8 bases and the J gene lost 4 bases, with 17 bases spanning the gap. The CDR3 length is 14 residues. Germline loops: CDR1 MNHNS, CDR2 SASEGT.

Many counts were recorded for this clonotype. CDR3 residues: CSVWEAQTDTQYF. The CDR3 DNA reads as TGCAGTGTCTGGGAGGCACAGACAGATACGCAGTATTTT. V gene TRBV20-1 combines with J gene TRBJ2-3; D may be TRBD2 (6 bases). Trimming shortened V by 7 bases and J by 3 bases, and 14 bases separated the two germline ends. The CDR3 is made up of 13 amino acids. Germline CDR1 reads DFQATT; CDR2 reads SNEGSKA (reference sequence).

As for this clonotype: A much larger clonotype is one base distant, so this may be a read error. For the CDR3, the DNA is TGTGCCAACAGCAGAGACAATGGGGCGGCAGATACGCAGTATTTT. Amino acid sequence: CANSRDNGAADTQYF. The chain uses TRBV15 and TRBJ2-3; D is perhaps TRBD1 (5 bases). Germline-derived CDR1 and CDR2 are LNHNV and YYDKDF (reference sequence). CDR3 size: 15 residues.

The table lists this clonotype with a few counts. V gene TRBV20-1 combines with J gene TRBJ1-3; D unclear. The CDR3 spans 14 residues. Trimming removed 2 bases from V and 0 bases from J, with 8 bases in between. The germline gives CDR1 DFQATT, CDR2 SNEGSKA (reference sequence). This CDR3 reads CSARRSSSGNTIYF. For the CDR3, the DNA is TGCAGTGCTAGAAGGAGCAGCTCTGGAAACACCATATATTTT.

Ten or more counts support this clonotype. J is TRBJ2-7 and V is TRBV7-2; 8 bases align to TRBD2. The trim removed 3 bases at V and 4 bases at J, leaving 8 bases unmatched. The germline gives CDR1 SGHTA, CDR2 FQGNSA. The CDR3 is 15 residues long. The CDR3 here is CASSLTSGSAYEQYF. The CDR3 coding sequence is TGTGCCAGCAGCTTGACGAGCGGGAGTGCGTACGAGCAGTACTTC.